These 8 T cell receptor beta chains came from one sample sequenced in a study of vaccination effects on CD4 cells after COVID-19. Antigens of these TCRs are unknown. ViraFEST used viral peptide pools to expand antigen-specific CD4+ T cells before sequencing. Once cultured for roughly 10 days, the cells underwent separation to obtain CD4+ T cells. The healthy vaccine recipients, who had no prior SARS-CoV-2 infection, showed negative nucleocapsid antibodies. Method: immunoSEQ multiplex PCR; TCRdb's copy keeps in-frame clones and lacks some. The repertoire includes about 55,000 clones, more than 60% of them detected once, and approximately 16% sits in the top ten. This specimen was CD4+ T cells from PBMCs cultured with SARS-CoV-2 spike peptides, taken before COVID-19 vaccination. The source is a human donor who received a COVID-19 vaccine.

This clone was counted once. The CDR3 DNA follows: TGTGCCAGCAGCTTCACCGGGGGGGTTAACTATGGCTACACCTTC. It is translated as CASSFTGGVNYGYTF. V and J are TRBV7-9 and TRBJ1-2, with a possible D match to TRBD1 (5 bases). The CDR3 runs 15 residues. From germline, CDR1 is SEHNR and CDR2 FQNEAQ (reference sequence). Trimming removed 3 bases from V and 1 base from J, with 12 bases in between.

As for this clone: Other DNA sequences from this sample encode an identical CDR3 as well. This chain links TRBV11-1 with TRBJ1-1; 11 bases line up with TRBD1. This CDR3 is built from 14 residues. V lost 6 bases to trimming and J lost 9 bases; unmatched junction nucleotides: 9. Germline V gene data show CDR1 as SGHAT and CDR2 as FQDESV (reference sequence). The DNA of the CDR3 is TGTGCCAGCAGTCCACCTGGGACAGGGGGGCAAGCTTTCTTT. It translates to CASSPPGTGGQAFF. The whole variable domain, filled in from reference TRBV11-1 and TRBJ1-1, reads EAEVAQSPRYKITEKSQAVAFWCDPISGHATLYWYRQILGQGPELLVQFQDESVVDDSQLPKDRFSAERLKGVDSTLKIQPAELGDSAMYLCASSPPGTGGQAFFGQGTRLTVV.

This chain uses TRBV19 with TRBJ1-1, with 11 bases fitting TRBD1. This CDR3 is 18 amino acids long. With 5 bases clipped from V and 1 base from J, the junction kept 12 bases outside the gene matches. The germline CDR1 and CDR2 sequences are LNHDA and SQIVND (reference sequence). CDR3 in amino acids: CASSSYGGTGGPNTEAFF. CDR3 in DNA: TGTGCCAGTAGTTCGTACGGGGGGACAGGGGGACCGAACACTGAAGCTTTCTTT.

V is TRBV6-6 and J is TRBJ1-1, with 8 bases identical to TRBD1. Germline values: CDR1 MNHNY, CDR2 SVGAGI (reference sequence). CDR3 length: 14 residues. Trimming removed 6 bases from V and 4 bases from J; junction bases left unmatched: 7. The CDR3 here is CASRLGQGATEAFF. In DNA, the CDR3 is TGTGCCAGCAGACTAGGACAGGGTGCCACTGAAGCTTTCTTT.

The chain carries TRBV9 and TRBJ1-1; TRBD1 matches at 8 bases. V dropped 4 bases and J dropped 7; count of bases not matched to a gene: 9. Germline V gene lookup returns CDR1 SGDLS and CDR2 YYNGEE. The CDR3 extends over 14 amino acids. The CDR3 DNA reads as TGTGCCAGCAGCACCGACAGGGGTGGTGATGAAGCTTTCTTT. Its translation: CASSTDRGGDEAFF.

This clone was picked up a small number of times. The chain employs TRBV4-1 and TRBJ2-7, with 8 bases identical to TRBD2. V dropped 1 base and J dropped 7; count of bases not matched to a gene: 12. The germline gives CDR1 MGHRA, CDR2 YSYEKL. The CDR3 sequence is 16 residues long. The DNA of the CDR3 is TGCGCCAGCAGCCAAGTCGGGCGGGGGGTCCTGGGAGAGCAGTACTTC. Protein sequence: CASSQVGRGVLGEQYF.

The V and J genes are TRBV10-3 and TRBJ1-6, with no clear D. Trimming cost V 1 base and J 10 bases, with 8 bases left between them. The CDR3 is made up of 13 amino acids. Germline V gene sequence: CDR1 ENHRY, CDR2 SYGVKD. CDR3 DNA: TGTGCCATCAGTGAGTTTTTGGGATCACCCCTCCACTTT. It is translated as CAISEFLGSPLHF.

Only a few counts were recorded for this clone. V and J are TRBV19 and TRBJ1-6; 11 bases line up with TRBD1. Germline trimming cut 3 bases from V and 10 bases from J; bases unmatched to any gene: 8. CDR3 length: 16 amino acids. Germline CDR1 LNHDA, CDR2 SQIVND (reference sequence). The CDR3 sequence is CASSIRDRGFWSPLHF. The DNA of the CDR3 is TGTGCCAGTAGTATCCGGGACAGGGGGTTCTGGTCACCCCTCCACTTT.